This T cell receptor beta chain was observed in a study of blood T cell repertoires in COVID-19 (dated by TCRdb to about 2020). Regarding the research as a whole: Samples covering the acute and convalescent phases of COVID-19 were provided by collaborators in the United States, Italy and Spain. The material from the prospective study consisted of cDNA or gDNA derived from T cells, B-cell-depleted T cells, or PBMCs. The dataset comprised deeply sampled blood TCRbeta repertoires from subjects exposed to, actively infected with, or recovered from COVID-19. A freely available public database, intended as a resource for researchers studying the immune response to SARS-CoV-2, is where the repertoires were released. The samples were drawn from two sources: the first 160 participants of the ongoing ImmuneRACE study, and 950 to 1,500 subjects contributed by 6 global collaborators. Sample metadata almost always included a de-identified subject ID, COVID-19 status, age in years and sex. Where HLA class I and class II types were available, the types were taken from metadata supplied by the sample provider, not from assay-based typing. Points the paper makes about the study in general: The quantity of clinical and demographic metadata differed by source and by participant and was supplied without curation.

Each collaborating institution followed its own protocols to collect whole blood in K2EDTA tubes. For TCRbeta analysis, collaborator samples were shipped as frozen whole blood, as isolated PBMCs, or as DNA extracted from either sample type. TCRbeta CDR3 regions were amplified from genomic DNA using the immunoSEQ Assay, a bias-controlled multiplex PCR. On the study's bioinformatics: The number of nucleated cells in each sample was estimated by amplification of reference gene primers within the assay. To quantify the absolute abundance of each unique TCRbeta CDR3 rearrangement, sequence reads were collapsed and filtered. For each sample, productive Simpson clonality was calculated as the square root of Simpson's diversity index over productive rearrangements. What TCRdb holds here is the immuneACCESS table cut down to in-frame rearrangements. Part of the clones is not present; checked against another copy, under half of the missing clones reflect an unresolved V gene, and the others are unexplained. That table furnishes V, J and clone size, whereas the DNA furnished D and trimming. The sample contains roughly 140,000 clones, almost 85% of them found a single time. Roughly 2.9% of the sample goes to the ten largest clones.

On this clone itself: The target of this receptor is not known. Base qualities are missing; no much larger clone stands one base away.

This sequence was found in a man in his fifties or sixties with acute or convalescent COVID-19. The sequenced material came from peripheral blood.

The CDR3 region: CASSLPAGGTGANVLTF. The DNA sequence follows: TGTGCCAGCAGCCTTCCGGCAGGGGGCACTGGGGCCAACGTCCTGACTTTC. Recombination linked TRBV4-2 to TRBJ2-6, with 8 central nucleotides matching TRBD1. Trimming takes 4 bases off V and 2 bases off J; junction bases not matched to a gene: 7. Reading from cysteine to phenylalanine, the CDR3 counts 17 amino acids. Just CDR3 DNA is preserved here, 51 bases in frame from base 1. CDR1 and CDR2 are read off the germline V gene as LGHNA and YNFKEQ.